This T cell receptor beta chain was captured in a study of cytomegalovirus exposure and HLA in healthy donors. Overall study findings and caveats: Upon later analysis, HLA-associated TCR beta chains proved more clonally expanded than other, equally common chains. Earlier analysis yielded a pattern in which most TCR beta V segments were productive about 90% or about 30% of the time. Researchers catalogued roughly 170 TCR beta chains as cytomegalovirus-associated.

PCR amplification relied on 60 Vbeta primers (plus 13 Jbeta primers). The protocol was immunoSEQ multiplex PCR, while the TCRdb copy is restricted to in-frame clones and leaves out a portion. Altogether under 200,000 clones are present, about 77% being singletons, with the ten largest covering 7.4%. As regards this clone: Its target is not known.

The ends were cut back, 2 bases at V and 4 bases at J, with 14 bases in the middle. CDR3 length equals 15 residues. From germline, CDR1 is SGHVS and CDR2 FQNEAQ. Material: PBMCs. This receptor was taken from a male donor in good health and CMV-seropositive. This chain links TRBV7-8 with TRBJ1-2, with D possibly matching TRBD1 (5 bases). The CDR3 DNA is TGTGCCAGCAGCTTAACTACAGGTCCTAGCTATGGCTACACCTTC. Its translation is CASSLTTGPSYGYTF.